This T cell receptor (beta chain) was identified during a study of identical twins' blood T cells. TCRdb called the 5' RACE reads again in MiXCR, with one record for every CDR3 protein. The sample records about 370,000 distinct CDR3 sequences, roughly 31% being singletons. This clonotype was observed a few times. This CDR3 is built from 15 residues. V gave up 5 bases and J gave up 1 base; unmatched junction bases: 8. CDR1 and CDR2 (germline): DFQATT, SNEGSKA (reference sequence). The genes are TRBV20-1 and TRBJ2-1; 7 nucleotides align to TRBD2. The clonotype was recovered from a woman aged 18 to 50 in good health. The specimen sequenced was PBMCs. The CDR3 coding sequence is TGCAGTGCTGTGGGGGGGTTCGGATCCTACAATGAGCAGTTCTTC. It specifies CSAVGGFGSYNEQFF.